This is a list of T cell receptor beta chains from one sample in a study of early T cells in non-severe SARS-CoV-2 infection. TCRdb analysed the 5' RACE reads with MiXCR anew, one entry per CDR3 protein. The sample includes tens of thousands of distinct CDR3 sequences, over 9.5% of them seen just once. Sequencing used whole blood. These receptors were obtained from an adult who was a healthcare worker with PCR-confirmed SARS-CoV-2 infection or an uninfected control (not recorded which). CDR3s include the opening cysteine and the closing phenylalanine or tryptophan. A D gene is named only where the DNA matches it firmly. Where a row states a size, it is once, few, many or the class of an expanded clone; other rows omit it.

cdr3_nt: TGTGCCAGCAGCTTAGTAGGGCAGGGGTCCGGGGAGCTGTTTTTT; cdr3_aa: CASSLVGQGSGELFF; d_call: .; j_call: TRBJ2-2; clone_size: many; v_call: TRBV7-8
cdr3_nt: TGTGCCAGCAGCCCGACCCCTCCTAGCTCTGGAAACACCATATATTTT; cdr3_aa: CASSPTPPSSGNTIYF; d_call: .; j_call: TRBJ1-3; clone_size: few; v_call: TRBV6-5
cdr3_nt: TGTGCTAGTGGCTCGGGGGGACTCGACACAGATACGCAGTATTTT; cdr3_aa: CASGSGGLDTDTQYF; d_call: TRBD2; j_call: TRBJ2-3; clone_size: few; v_call: TRBV12-5
cdr3_nt: TGTGCCAGCAGTACAGATCTTTACGAGCAGTACTTC; cdr3_aa: CASSTDLYEQYF; d_call: .; j_call: TRBJ2-7; clone_size: few; v_call: TRBV6-2/TRBV6-3
cdr3_nt: TGCAGCGTCGGCGGCTCGGACAGGGGACTATACGAGCAGTACTTC; cdr3_aa: CSVGGSDRGLYEQYF; d_call: TRBD1; j_call: TRBJ2-7; clone_size: .; v_call: TRBV29-1
cdr3_nt: TGCAGTGCTAAGGAACTAGCCGTCGGGGAGCTGTTTTTT; cdr3_aa: CSAKELAVGELFF; d_call: .; j_call: TRBJ2-2; clone_size: .; v_call: TRBV20-1
cdr3_nt: TGTGCCATCAGTGAGTCGAAAAGCGGGAAGAACATTCAGTACTTC; cdr3_aa: CAISESKSGKNIQYF; d_call: TRBD2; j_call: TRBJ2-4; clone_size: many; v_call: TRBV10-3
cdr3_nt: TGTGCCACCAGCAGAGGAGGCGGAAACACCGGGGAGCTGTTTTTT; cdr3_aa: CATSRGGGNTGELFF; d_call: .; j_call: TRBJ2-2; clone_size: many; v_call: TRBV15
cdr3_nt: TGTGCCAGCAGTTACGCAGGGGCAACTAATGAAAAACTGTTTTTT; cdr3_aa: CASSYAGATNEKLFF; d_call: .; j_call: TRBJ1-4; clone_size: few; v_call: TRBV6-5
cdr3_nt: TGTGCCAGCAGTCCGGGACTAGCGGGGTATGAGCAGTTCTTC; cdr3_aa: CASSPGLAGYEQFF; d_call: TRBD2; j_call: TRBJ2-1; clone_size: .; v_call: TRBV6-1
cdr3_nt: TGCGCCAGCAGCCAAGACACCGGTTCCGCAACAGATACGCAGTATTTT; cdr3_aa: CASSQDTGSATDTQYF; d_call: .; j_call: TRBJ2-3; clone_size: .; v_call: TRBV4-1
cdr3_nt: TGTGCCAGCAGTGAAGCCAAGCGGGGTGGCACAGATACGCAGTATTTT; cdr3_aa: CASSEAKRGGTDTQYF; d_call: TRBD2; j_call: TRBJ2-3; clone_size: many; v_call: TRBV25-1
cdr3_nt: TGCAGTGCTAGAGATCAGGGGGACACTGAAGCTTTCTTT; cdr3_aa: CSARDQGDTEAFF; d_call: TRBD1; j_call: TRBJ1-1; clone_size: few; v_call: TRBV20-1
cdr3_nt: TGCAGCGTTGAGGCCGGCTACGGAGACAATGAGCAGTTCTTC; cdr3_aa: CSVEAGYGDNEQFF; d_call: .; j_call: TRBJ2-1; clone_size: .; v_call: TRBV29-1
cdr3_nt: TGCAGCGCCTTCGACAGCTCCTACGAGCAGTACTTC; cdr3_aa: CSAFDSSYEQYF; d_call: .; j_call: TRBJ2-7; clone_size: few; v_call: TRBV29-1
cdr3_nt: TGTGCCAGCAGTCATAGCGGGCAGAACACCGGGGAGCTGTTTTTT; cdr3_aa: CASSHSGQNTGELFF; d_call: TRBD2; j_call: TRBJ2-2; clone_size: few; v_call: TRBV12-3/TRBV12-4
cdr3_nt: TGTGCCAGCAGCAGTCTACCGCCGCTAGCCAAAAACATTCAGTACTTC; cdr3_aa: CASSSLPPLAKNIQYF; d_call: .; j_call: TRBJ2-4; clone_size: .; v_call: TRBV11-2
cdr3_nt: TGCAGTGCTTCCCCCCGACAGGGGGCATACGGGGCCAACGTCCTGACTTTC; cdr3_aa: CSASPRQGAYGANVLTF; d_call: TRBD1; j_call: TRBJ2-6; clone_size: many; v_call: TRBV20-1
cdr3_nt: TGCAGCGTTGACCGGACAGGCCGGTATGGCTACACCTTC; cdr3_aa: CSVDRTGRYGYTF; d_call: TRBD1; j_call: TRBJ1-2; clone_size: many; v_call: TRBV29-1
cdr3_nt: TGTGCCAGCAGCCCGTGGACTAGCGGGTGGGAGACCCAGTACTTC; cdr3_aa: CASSPWTSGWETQYF; d_call: TRBD2; j_call: TRBJ2-5; clone_size: .; v_call: TRBV11-2
cdr3_nt: TGTGCCAGCAGTGAAGTGAGGAGATTCACAGATACGCAGTATTTT; cdr3_aa: CASSEVRRFTDTQYF; d_call: .; j_call: TRBJ2-3; clone_size: many; v_call: TRBV6-1
cdr3_nt: TGTGCCAGCAGCCCCCCGGCCCACACCGGGGAGCTGTTTTTT; cdr3_aa: CASSPPAHTGELFF; d_call: .; j_call: TRBJ2-2; clone_size: many; v_call: TRBV7-9